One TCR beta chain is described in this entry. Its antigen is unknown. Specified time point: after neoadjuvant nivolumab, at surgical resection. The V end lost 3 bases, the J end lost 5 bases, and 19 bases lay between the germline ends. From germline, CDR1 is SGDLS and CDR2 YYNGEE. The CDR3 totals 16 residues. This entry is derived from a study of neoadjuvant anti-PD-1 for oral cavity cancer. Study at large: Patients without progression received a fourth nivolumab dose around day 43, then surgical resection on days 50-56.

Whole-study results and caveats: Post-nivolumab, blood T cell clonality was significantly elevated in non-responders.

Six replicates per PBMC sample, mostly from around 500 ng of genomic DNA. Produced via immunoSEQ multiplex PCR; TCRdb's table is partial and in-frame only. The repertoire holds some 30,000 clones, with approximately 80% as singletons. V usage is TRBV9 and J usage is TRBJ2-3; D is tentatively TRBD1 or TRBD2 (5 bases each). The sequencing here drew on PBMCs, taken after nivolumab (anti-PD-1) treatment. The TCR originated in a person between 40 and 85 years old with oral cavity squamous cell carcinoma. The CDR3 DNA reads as TGTGCCAGCAGCGGTTGGGGGTTTGGGGGAAGAGATACGCAGTATTTT. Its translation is CASSGWGFGGRDTQYF.